This T cell receptor (beta chain) was profiled in a study of blood T cell repertoires in COVID-19. Sequencing was performed with immunoSEQ multiplex PCR; in TCRdb, only in-frame clones are kept and a portion is missing. Altogether approximately 210,000 clones are present, around four fifths being singletons, with the ten largest covering roughly 21%. V was clipped by 3 bases and J by 3 bases, with 10 bases between them. The CDR3 loop spans 14 amino acids. Germline CDR1 and CDR2: MNHEY and SVGEGT. Sequenced: peripheral blood. This TCR was sampled from a man aged 25 to 40 with active or convalescent COVID-19. The V call is TRBV6-2 or TRBV6-3, the J call TRBJ2-3, with D tentatively TRBD1 (6 bases). Here the CDR3 DNA reads TGTGCCAGCAGTTATTACAGGGTGACAGATACGCAGTATTTT. Protein product: CASSYYRVTDTQYF.